This T cell receptor beta chain was captured in a study of blood T cell repertoires in COVID-19 (dated by TCRdb to the early 2020s). In terms of the full investigation: The collaborator samples originated in the United States, Italy and Spain and spanned the acute and convalescent phases of COVID-19. The prospective study material was composed of cDNA or gDNA derived from T cells, B-cell-depleted T cells, or PBMCs. Sample metadata almost always included a de-identified subject ID, COVID-19 status, age in years and sex. The repertoires were made available in a free public database intended to serve as a resource for research on the immune response to SARS-CoV-2. Subjects who had been exposed to COVID-19, were actively infected with it, or had recovered from it provided the deeply sampled blood TCRbeta repertoires that made up the dataset. The samples were drawn from the first 160 participants of the ongoing ImmuneRACE study and from 950 to 1,500 subjects provided by 6 global collaborators. Where available, HLA class I and class II types were taken from metadata supplied by the sample provider and were not determined by assay-based typing. General conclusions and limits of the study: Clinical and demographic metadata were provided uncurated, with the amount varying by source and participant.

CDR1 and CDR2 (MGHRA, YSYEKL) derive from the germline V gene. The CDR3 spans 16 residues, from the cysteine through the phenylalanine. CDR3 DNA only is kept here, 48 bases in frame from base 1. Unmatched junction bases come to 6, with V trimmed by 3 bases and J by 2 bases. Comment on this clone: Its antigen is not yet known. Base qualities were left out, and no much larger clone turns up one base away.

Participants in the prospective study were aged roughly 18 to 89 years, lived in some 24 United States geographic areas, and enrolled through a virtual design. To assign participants to cohorts, the prospective study relied on clinical history that participants themselves reported in a screening survey and a study questionnaire. In the prospective study, mobile phlebotomists collected whole blood, serum and a nasopharyngeal or oropharyngeal swab from each participant. Prospective study participants could optionally give additional blood draws and questionnaires over an approximately two-month period. Prospective study blood samples were shipped either frozen or at room temperature before DNA extraction. TCRbeta CDR3 regions were amplified from genomic DNA using the immunoSEQ Assay, a bias-controlled multiplex PCR. As for the authors' bioinformatics: The number of nucleated cells in each sample was estimated from the amplification of reference gene primers within the assay. To quantify the absolute abundance of each unique TCRbeta CDR3 rearrangement, sequence reads were collapsed and filtered. For each sample, productive Simpson clonality was calculated as the square root of Simpson's diversity index over productive rearrangements. The table comes from immuneACCESS by way of TCRdb, which keeps in-frame sequences with V and J called. Part of the clones is missing from these tables; in studies checked, under half for an unresolved V gene and the rest for unknown reasons. V and J calls and clone size are given by that table; D and trimming were obtained from the DNA. The sample table lists 180,000 or so clones, about 82% of them with a count of one. The ten largest make up around 6% of the sample.

Sequenced: PBMCs or T cells enriched from blood (not recorded which). The rearranged segments are TRBV4-1 and TRBJ2-7, with 11 middle bases fitting TRBD2. This receptor was identified in a man aged 35-49 years with acute COVID-19. The bases read TGCGCCAGCAGCCACATTGGGGGACTAGCGGCCTACGAGCAGTACTTC. Protein translation: CASSHIGGLAAYEQYF.